These 16 T cell receptor beta chains came from one sample sequenced in a study of blood T cell repertoires in COVID-19. Some clones are missing from TCRdb's copy, which holds only in-frame ones; the method was immunoSEQ multiplex PCR. The sample carries approximately 260,000 clones, approximately 90% recorded once. Sequenced material: peripheral blood. These receptors came from a middle-aged woman with acute or convalescent COVID-19.

The V call is TRBV10-2, the J call TRBJ2-7; 8 bases are a match to TRBD1. Per the germline V gene, CDR1 is WSHSY and CDR2 is SAAADI. The CDR3 has 14 amino acids. Germline trimming cut 6 bases from V and 4 bases from J; bases unmatched to any gene: 8. The CDR3 DNA reads as TGCGCCAGCAGCGGACAGGGTTTCCTTTACGAGCAGTACGTC. It is translated as CASSGQGFLYEQYV.

The rearrangement joins TRBV7-9 to TRBJ2-3, with D possibly matching TRBD1 (7 bases). The CDR3 extends over 15 amino acids. V dropped 6 bases and J dropped 4 bases, with 17 bases sitting between them. Germline values: CDR1 SEHNR, CDR2 FQNEAQ (reference sequence). CDR3 sequence (DNA): TGTGCCAGCAGTTACGGCCAGGGGGAGGCAGATACGCAGTATTTT. As protein: CASSYGQGEADTQYF.

The J gene is TRBJ1-1, the V gene TRBV7-8; tentatively, D is TRBD1 (5 bases). Germline lookup yields CDR1 SGHVS and CDR2 FQNEAQ. This CDR3 contains 16 residues. The ends were cut back, 5 bases at V and 6 bases at J, with 22 bases in the middle. CDR3 sequence reads: CASSPLRVGDFPEAFF. The CDR3 bases are TGTGCCAGCAGCCCCCTCCGGGTAGGGGATTTTCCTGAAGCTTTCTTT. The full variable domain, completed using reference TRBV7-8 and TRBJ1-1, is GAGVSQSPRYKVAKRGQDVALRCDPISGHVSLFWYQQALGQGPEFLTYFQNEAQLDKSGLPSDRFFAERPEGSVSTLKIQRTQQEDSAVYLCASSPLRVGDFPEAFFGQGTRLTVV.

This chain joins TRBV19 and TRBJ2-3, with 11 positions matching TRBD2. Germline-derived CDR1 and CDR2 are LNHDA and SQIVND (reference sequence). This CDR3 has 18 amino acids. J lost 0 bases, V lost 5 bases, and 10 bases had no gene match. The CDR3: CASSGYRLAGSSTDTQYF. The CDR3 coding sequence is TGTGCCAGTAGTGGCTACAGACTAGCGGGGAGTAGCACAGATACGCAGTATTTT.

The chain couples TRBV2 to TRBJ1-2; 8 bases are a match to TRBD1. The V and J ends lost 8 bases and 4 bases, in that order; junction bases with no gene match: 15. This CDR3 is 16 amino acids long. Germline V lookup: CDR1 SNHLY, CDR2 FYNNEI. The CDR3 bases are TGTGCCAGCGCCCCCCTTGGGACAGGCGTTGGCTATGGCTACACCTTC. Protein sequence: CASAPLGTGVGYGYTF. Based on the CDR3 plus reference TRBV2 and TRBJ1-2, the full variable domain is EPEVTQTPSHQVTQMGQEVILRCVPISNHLYFYWYRQILGQKVEFLVSFYNNEISEKSEIFDDQFSVERPDGSNFTLKIRSTKLEDSAMYFCASAPLGTGVGYGYTFGSGTRLTVV.

The chain has TRBV9 and TRBJ1-2; 10 nucleotides align to TRBD1. V lost 4 bases, J lost 8 bases, and 17 bases stayed unmatched. The CDR3 sequence is 17 residues long. Germline assignment: CDR1 SGDLS and CDR2 YYNGEE. This CDR3 is CASSYHPGTGDMGGYTF. The CDR3 DNA reads TGTGCCAGCAGCTATCACCCCGGGACAGGGGATATGGGGGGCTACACCTTC.

V and J are TRBV24-1 and TRBJ2-2; 7 bases line up with TRBD1. The CDR3 contains 16 residues. The trim removed 2 bases at V and 0 bases at J, leaving 2 bases unmatched. Germline CDR1 and CDR2: KGHDR and SFDVKD. CDR3 nucleotide sequence: TGTGCCACCAGTGATTCCGGGACAGCGAACACCGGGGAGCTGTTTTTT. Amino acids: CATSDSGTANTGELFF.

The chain uses TRBV6-5 and TRBJ1-2; D might be TRBD1 (5 bases). V lost 6 bases, J lost 6 bases, and 11 bases lay in between. This CDR3 spans 12 amino acids. Per germline, CDR1 MNHEY and CDR2 SVGAGI. In DNA, the CDR3 is TGTGCCAGCAGCCCGGAGGGGCATGGCTACACCTTC. Its protein is CASSPEGHGYTF.

The chain employs TRBV12-3 or TRBV12-4 and TRBJ2-1, with unresolved D. The CDR3 length is 13 residues. Trimming stripped 1 base from V and 5 bases from J, with 6 bases between. Here the CDR3 reads CASSLGHNNEQFF. In DNA form, the CDR3 reads TGTGCCAGCAGTTTAGGCCACAACAATGAGCAGTTCTTC.

The V call is TRBV11-2, the J call TRBJ2-2; D may be TRBD2 (7 bases). The CDR3 contains 16 residues. Germline loops: CDR1 SGHAT, CDR2 FQNNGV. V gave up 2 bases and J gave up 6 bases, with 16 bases separating them. The CDR3: CASSLYTGGPSGELFF. The DNA of the CDR3 is TGTGCCAGCAGCTTATATACGGGGGGCCCCTCCGGGGAGCTGTTTTTT.

This clone was detected only a few times. The rearrangement uses TRBV3-1 (or the pseudogene TRBV3-2) and TRBJ1-2; 7 bases map to TRBD1. V trimming: 0 bases; J trimming: 5 bases; junction bases outside the gene matches: 6. The germline gives CDR1 LGHDT, CDR2 YNNKEL (reference sequence). CDR3 length: 15 amino acids. CDR3 residues: CASSQDDRVAYGYTF. CDR3 nucleotides: TGTGCCAGCAGCCAAGATGACAGGGTGGCATATGGCTACACCTTC.

This clone was seen just once. The chain couples TRBV28 to TRBJ1-1; 7 bases fit TRBD1. J gave up 1 base and V 4 bases, and 6 bases lay outside the gene matches. Germline-derived CDR1 and CDR2 are MDHEN and SYDVKM. The CDR3 has 15 residues. CDR3 nucleotides: TGTGCCAGCAGTTCATCCAGGGGGTCGAACACTGAAGCTTTCTTT. It is translated as CASSSSRGSNTEAFF.

The rearrangement uses TRBV5-1 and TRBJ2-5; TRBD2 matches at 13 bases. The CDR3 is made up of 19 amino acids. J gave up 7 bases and V 3 bases, and 18 bases lay outside the gene matches. Germline loops: CDR1 SGHRS, CDR2 YFSETQ. CDR3 residues: CASSSGTSGTVGKIGTQYF. For the CDR3, the DNA is TGCGCCAGCAGCTCCGGGACTAGCGGGACCGTTGGGAAGATCGGGACCCAGTACTTC.

The chain carries TRBV5-6 and TRBJ1-2; D possibly corresponds to TRBD1 (6 bases). Trimming left V 4 bases short and J 6 bases short, with 22 bases between. The CDR3 spans 16 residues. Germline V gene sequence: CDR1 SGHDT, CDR2 YYEEEE. The CDR3 nucleotides read TGTGCCAGCAGCCCAACCCCGGGACATAGAGTAAATGGCTACACCTTC. The encoded protein is CASSPTPGHRVNGYTF. Based on the CDR3 plus reference TRBV5-6 and TRBJ1-2, the full variable domain is DAGVTQSPTHLIKTRGQQVTLRCSPKSGHDTVSWYQQALGQGPQFIFQYYEEEERQRGNFPDRFSGHQFPNYSSELNVNALLLGDSALYLCASSPTPGHRVNGYTFGSGTRLTVV.

The chain recombines TRBV28 with TRBJ2-7; D call uncertain. This CDR3 comprises 12 residues. Trimming cost V 5 bases and J 0 bases, with 5 bases left between them. Germline CDR1 and CDR2: MDHEN and SYDVKM. The CDR3 sequence: CASSPGSYEQYV. The CDR3 DNA is TGTGCCAGCAGTCCCGGCTCCTACGAGCAGTACGTC.

CDR3: CASSIRGPITDTQYF. The CDR3 nucleotides read TGTGCCAGTAGTATCAGGGGCCCGATCACAGATACGCAGTATTTT. This rearrangement joins TRBV19 to TRBJ2-3; TRBD1 is a possible D gene (6 bases). V was pared by 3 bases and J by 2 bases, with 12 bases between. The V gene's germline CDR1 is LNHDA and CDR2 SQIVND (reference sequence). The CDR3 loop spans 15 amino acids.